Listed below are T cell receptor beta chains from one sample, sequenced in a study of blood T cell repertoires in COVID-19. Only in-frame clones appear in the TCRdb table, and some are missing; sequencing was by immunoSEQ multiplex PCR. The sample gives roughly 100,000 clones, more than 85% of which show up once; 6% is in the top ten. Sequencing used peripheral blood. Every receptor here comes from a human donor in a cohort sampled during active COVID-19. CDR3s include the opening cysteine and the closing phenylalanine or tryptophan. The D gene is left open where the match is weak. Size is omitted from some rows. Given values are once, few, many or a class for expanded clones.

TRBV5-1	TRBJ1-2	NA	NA	CASSLVGGGGYTF	TGCGCCAGCAGCTTGGTGGGAGGAGGTGGCTACACCTTC
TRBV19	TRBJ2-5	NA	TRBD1	CASSASTGGETQYF	TGTGCCAGTAGTGCCTCGACAGGGGGGGAGACCCAGTACTTC
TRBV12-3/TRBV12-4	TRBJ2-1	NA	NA	CASSLRRNNEQFF	TGTGCCAGCAGCCTGAGGCGAAACAATGAGCAGTTCTTC
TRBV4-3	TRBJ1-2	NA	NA	CASSHEYRDVYGYTF	TGCGCCAGCAGCCACGAGTACAGGGATGTCTATGGCTACACCTTC
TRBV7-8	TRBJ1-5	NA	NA	CASSSFQGPNQPQHF	TGTGCCAGCTCCTCATTTCAGGGGCCCAATCAGCCCCAGCATTTT
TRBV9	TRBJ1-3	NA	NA	CASSADSYSGNTIYF	TGTGCCAGCAGCGCCGACAGTTACTCTGGAAACACCATATATTTT
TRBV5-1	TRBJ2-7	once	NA	CASSLDGRAEQYF	TGCGCCAGCAGCTTGGACGGCAGGGCGGAGCAGTACTTC
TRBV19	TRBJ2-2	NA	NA	CASSISLLVSSLASNTGELFF	TGTGCCAGTAGTATTTCTTTGCTAGTCTCTTCCCTCGCCTCGAACACCGGGGAGCTGTTTTTT
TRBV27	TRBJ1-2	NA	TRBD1	CASSASYTGGSGYTF	TGTGCCAGCAGTGCAAGTTATACAGGGGGGAGTGGCTACACCTTC
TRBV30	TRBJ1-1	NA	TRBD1	CARLTGDGTGAFF	TGTGCCCGCCTCACAGGGGATGGGACGGGGGCTTTCTTT
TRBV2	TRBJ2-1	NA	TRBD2	CASSEGGLAGGVHEQFF	TGTGCCAGCAGTGAAGGTGGACTAGCGGGAGGAGTGCATGAGCAGTTCTTC
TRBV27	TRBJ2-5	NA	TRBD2	CASSSLAGGETQYF	TGTGCCAGCAGTTCCTTAGCGGGAGGAGAGACCCAGTACTTC
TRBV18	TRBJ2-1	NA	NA	CASSPRGIYNEQFF	TGTGCCAGCTCACCACGAGGGATCTACAATGAGCAGTTCTTC
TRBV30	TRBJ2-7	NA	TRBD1	CAWSVRRQGLGIYEQYF	TGTGCCTGGAGTGTTAGACGACAGGGGCTCGGAATCTACGAGCAGTACTTC
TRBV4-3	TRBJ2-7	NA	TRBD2	CASSQVAGSSYEQYF	TGCGCCAGCAGCCAAGTAGCGGGCTCCTCCTACGAGCAGTACTTC
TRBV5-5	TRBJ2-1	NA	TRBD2	CASNRPGLALQSSYNEQFF	TGTGCCAGCAACCGACCGGGACTAGCCCTCCAAAGCTCCTACAATGAGCAGTTCTTC
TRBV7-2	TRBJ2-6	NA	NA	CASSLSLSPMAGANVLTF	TGTGCCAGCAGCTTAAGCCTTTCGCCAATGGCTGGGGCCAACGTCCTGACTTTC
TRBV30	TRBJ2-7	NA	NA	CAWSPDSSYEQYF	TGTGCCTGGAGTCCCGACAGCTCCTACGAGCAGTACTTC